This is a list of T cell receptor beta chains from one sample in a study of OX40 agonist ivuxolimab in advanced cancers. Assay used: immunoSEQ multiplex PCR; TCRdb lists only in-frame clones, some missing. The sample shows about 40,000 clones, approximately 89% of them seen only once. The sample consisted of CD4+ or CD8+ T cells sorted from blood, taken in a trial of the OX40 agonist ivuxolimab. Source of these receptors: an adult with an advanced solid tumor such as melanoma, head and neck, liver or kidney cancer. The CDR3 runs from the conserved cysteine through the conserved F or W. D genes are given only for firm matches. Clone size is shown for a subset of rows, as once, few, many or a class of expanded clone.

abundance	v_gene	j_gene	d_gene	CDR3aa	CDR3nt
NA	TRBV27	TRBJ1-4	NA	CASSLSPRVATNEKLFF	TGTGCCAGCAGTTTATCGCCCCGGGTGGCGACTAATGAAAAACTGTTTTTT
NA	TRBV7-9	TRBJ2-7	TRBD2	CASVPSGMDYEQYF	TGTGCCAGCGTCCCCAGCGGGATGGACTACGAGCAGTACTTC
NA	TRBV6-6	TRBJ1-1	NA	CASSYPRSWGTEAFF	TGTGCCAGCAGTTATCCACGCTCGTGGGGCACTGAAGCTTTCTTT
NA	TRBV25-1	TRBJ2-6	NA	CASSDPTGFGANVLTF	TGTGCCAGCAGTGACCCCACAGGGTTCGGGGCCAACGTCCTGACTTTC
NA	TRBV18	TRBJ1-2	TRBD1	CASSLTGDNYGYTF	TGTGCCAGCTCACTTACAGGGGACAACTATGGCTACACCTTC
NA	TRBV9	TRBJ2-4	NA	CASSVSSIAKNIQYF	TGTGCCAGCAGCGTAAGCTCTATAGCCAAAAACATTCAGTACTTC
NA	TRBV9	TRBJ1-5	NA	CASSPRGGRPQHF	TGTGCCAGCAGCCCTAGGGGGGGGCGGCCCCAGCATTTT
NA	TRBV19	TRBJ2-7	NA	CASSPGFLYEQYF	TGTGCCAGTAGTCCCGGGTTTCTCTACGAGCAGTACTTC
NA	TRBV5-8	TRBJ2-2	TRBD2	CASSWGLADTGELFF	TGTGCCAGCAGCTGGGGACTAGCGGACACCGGGGAGCTGTTTTTT
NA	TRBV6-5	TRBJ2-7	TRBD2	CASSEGGSTYEQYF	TGTGCCAGCAGTGAAGGCGGGAGTACCTACGAGCAGTACTTC
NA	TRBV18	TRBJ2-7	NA	CASSPGSQGRSYEQYF	TGTGCCAGCTCCCCCGGGTCGCAGGGCAGATCTTACGAGCAGTACTTC
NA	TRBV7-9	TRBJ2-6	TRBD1	CASSRQGAGANVLTF	TGTGCCAGCAGCCGACAGGGCGCGGGGGCCAACGTCCTGACTTTC
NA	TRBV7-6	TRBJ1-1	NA	CASSTRVATEAFF	TGTGCCAGCAGCACCAGGGTTGCCACTGAAGCTTTCTTT
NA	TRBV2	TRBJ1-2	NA	CASSELGGDYGYTF	TGTGCCAGCAGTGAATTAGGTGGGGACTATGGCTACACCTTC
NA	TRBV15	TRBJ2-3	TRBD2	CATSSGLAGVTDTQYF	TGTGCCACCAGCAGCGGACTAGCGGGAGTTACAGATACGCAGTATTTT
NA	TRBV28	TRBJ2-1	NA	CASSPPGVYNEQFF	TGTGCCAGCAGTCCACCGGGGGTCTACAATGAGCAGTTCTTC
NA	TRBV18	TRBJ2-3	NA	CASSPKRGEQETDTQYF	TGTGCCAGCTCACCAAAGCGCGGGGAGCAGGAAACAGATACGCAGTATTTT
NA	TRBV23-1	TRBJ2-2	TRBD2	CASSQYTQLVKRETRGAVF	TGCGCCAGCAGTCAATATACCCAACTCGTGAAGCGGGAAACCCGGGGAGCTGTTTTT
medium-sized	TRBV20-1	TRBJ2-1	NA	CSARGGNEQFF	TGCAGTGCTAGAGGGGGGAATGAGCAGTTCTTC
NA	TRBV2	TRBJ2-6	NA	CASMSPRNSGANVLTF	TGTGCCAGCATGAGCCCGAGGAACTCTGGGGCCAACGTCCTGACTTTC
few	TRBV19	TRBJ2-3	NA	CASTLGDTGSDTQYF	TGTGCCAGTACCCTGGGAGACACAGGTTCAGATACGCAGTATTTT
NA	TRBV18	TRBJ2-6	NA	CASSPGHNSGANVLTF	TGTGCCAGCTCACCAGGACACAACTCTGGGGCCAACGTCCTGACTTTC
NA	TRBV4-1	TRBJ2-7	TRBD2	CASSQLGLAGGAYEQYF	TGCGCCAGCAGCCAACTTGGCTTAGCGGGAGGTGCCTACGAGCAGTACTTC
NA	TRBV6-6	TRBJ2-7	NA	CASSYATREQYF	TGTGCCAGCAGTTACGCCACTCGGGAGCAGTACTTC
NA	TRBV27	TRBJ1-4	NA	CASSLVRQGGKLFF	TGTGCCAGCAGTTTAGTCAGGCAAGGGGGAAAACTGTTTTTT
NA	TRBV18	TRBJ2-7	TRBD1	CASLRAGQGFNEQYF	TGTGCCAGCTTAAGGGCCGGACAGGGGTTCAACGAGCAGTACTTC
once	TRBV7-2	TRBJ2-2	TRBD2	CASSSSLAGASGELFF	TGTGCCAGCAGCTCCTCACTAGCGGGAGCGTCTGGGGAGCTGTTTTTT
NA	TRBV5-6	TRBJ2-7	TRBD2	CASSLGGREYF	TGTGCCAGCAGCTTGGGCGGGAGGGAGTACTTC
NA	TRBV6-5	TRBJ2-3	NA	CASSSDSDTQYF	TGTGCCAGCAGTTCAGACTCAGATACGCAGTATTTT
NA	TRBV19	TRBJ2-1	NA	CASRITGNNEQFF	TGTGCCAGTAGGATTACAGGGAACAATGAGCAGTTCTTC
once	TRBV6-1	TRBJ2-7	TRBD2	CASSPVLAANYEQYF	TGTGCCAGCAGCCCTGTACTAGCGGCAAATTACGAGCAGTACTTC
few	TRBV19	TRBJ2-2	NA	CASNLGLTTGELFF	TGTGCCAGTAACCTGGGGCTGACCACCGGGGAGCTGTTTTTT
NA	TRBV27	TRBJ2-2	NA	CASSLTLFGGELFF	TGTGCCAGCAGTTTAACTCTGTTTGGCGGGGAGCTGTTTTTT
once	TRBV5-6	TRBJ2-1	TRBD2	CATSGESAVHEQFF	TGTGCAACCAGCGGGGAGTCGGCGGTACATGAGCAGTTCTTC
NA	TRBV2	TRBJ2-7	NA	CASSDLVQSYEQYF	TGTGCCAGCAGTGACCTAGTCCAGTCCTACGAGCAGTACTTC
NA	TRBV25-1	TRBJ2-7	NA	CASSDLGVWYEQYF	TGTGCCAGCAGTGACCTGGGAGTTTGGTACGAGCAGTACTTC
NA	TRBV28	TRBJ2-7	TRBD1	CASSLSDGTGTYEQYF	TGTGCCAGCAGTCTCTCGGATGGGACAGGGACCTACGAGCAGTACTTC
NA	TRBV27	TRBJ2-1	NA	CASSLAGRSEQFF	TGTGCCAGCAGTTTAGCGGGGAGAAGTGAGCAGTTCTTC
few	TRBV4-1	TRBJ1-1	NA	CASSQEQGTEAFF	TGCGCCAGCAGCCAAGAACAGGGTACTGAAGCTTTCTTT
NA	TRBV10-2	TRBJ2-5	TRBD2	CASSPLAGGQETQYF	TGCGCCAGCAGTCCTCTAGCGGGGGGGCAAGAGACCCAGTACTTC
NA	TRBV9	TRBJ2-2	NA	CASSYRVTGELFF	TGTGCCAGCAGCTACAGGGTCACCGGGGAGCTGTTTTTT
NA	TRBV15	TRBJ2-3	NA	CATSNDKTSAQGSQYF	TGTGCCACCAGCAATGACAAAACGAGCGCCCAGGGGTCGCAGTATTTT